This TCR beta chain originates from a study of blood T cell repertoires in COVID-19. The germline V gene has CDR1 SGHVS and CDR2 FQNEAQ. The J segment lost 4 bases and the V segment lost 1 base, leaving 7 bases of the junction unmatched. CDR3 length: 16 residues. Profiling relied on immunoSEQ multiplex PCR, and the TCRdb table lists in-frame clones only, not all of them. The profile shows some 73,000 clones, approximately 92% of them singletons. The chain recombines TRBV7-8 with TRBJ1-5; the match to TRBD1 covers 7 bases. Source material: peripheral blood. This TCR was sampled from a human donor in a cohort sampled during active COVID-19. The CDR3 DNA sequence: TGTGCCAGCAGCTTAGTCACAGGGGCCACAAATCAGCCCCAGCATTTT. Protein product: CASSLVTGATNQPQHF.